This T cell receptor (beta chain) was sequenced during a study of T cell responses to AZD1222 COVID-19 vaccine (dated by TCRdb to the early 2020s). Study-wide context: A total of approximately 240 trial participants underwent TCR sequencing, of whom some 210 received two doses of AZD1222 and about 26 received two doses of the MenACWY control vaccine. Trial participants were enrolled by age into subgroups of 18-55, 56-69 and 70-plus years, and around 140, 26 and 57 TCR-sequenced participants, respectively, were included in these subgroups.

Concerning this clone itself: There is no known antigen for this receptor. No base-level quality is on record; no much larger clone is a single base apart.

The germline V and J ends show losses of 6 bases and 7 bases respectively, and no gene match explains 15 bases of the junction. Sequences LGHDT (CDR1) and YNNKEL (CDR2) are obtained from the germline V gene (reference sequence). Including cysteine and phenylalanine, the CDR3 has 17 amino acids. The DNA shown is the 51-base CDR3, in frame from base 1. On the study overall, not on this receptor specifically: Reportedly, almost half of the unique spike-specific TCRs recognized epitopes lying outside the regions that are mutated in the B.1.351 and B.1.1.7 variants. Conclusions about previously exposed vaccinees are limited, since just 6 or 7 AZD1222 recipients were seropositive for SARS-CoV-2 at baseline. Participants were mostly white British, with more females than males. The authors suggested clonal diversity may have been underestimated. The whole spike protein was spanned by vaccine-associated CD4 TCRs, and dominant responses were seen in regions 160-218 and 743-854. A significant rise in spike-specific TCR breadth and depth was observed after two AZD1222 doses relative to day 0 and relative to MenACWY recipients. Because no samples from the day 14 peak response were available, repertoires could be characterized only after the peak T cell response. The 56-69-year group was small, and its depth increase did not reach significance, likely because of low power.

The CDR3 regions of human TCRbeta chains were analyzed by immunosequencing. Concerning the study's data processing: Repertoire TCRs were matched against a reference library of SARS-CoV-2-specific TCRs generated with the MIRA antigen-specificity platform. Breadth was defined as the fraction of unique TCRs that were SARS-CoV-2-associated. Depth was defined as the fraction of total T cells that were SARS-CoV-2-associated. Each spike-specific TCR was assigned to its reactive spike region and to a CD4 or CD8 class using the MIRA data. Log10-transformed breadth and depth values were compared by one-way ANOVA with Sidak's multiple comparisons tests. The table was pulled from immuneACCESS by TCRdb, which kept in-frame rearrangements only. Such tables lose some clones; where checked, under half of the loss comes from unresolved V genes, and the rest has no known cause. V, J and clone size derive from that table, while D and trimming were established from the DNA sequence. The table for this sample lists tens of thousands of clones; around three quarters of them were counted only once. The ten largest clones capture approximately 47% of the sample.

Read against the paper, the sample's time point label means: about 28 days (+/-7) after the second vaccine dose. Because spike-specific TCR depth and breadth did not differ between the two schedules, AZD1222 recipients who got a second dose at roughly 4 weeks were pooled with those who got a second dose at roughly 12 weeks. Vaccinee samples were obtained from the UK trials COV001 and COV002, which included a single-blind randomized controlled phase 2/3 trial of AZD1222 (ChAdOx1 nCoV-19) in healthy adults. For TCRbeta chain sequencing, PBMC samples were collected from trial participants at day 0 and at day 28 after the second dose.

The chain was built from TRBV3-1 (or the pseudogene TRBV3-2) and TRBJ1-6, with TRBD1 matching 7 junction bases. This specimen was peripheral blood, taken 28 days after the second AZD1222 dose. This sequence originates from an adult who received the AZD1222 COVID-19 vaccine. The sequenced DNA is TGTGCCAGCAGGACTCTACAGGGGTCCGCAGGGAATTCACCCCTCCACTTT. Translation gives CASRTLQGSAGNSPLHF.